These T cell receptor beta chains were read from a single sample in a study of blood T cell repertoires in COVID-19. Sequenced by immunoSEQ multiplex PCR; TCRdb stores in-frame clones only, minus some. The sample has some 130,000 clones; 70% to 90% are singletons. The source material was peripheral blood. The source is a human donor in a cohort sampled during active COVID-19. Each CDR3 is given with its conserved first and last residue. The D gene is left open where the match is weak. Clone sizes are given selectively: once, few, many, or a class where the clone is expanded.

>NA|TRBJ1-1|NA|TRBV2
TGTGCCAGCAGTGAAGAAAGGGCCGGGGACACTGAAGCTTTCTTT
CASSEERAGDTEAFF
>NA|TRBJ2-1|NA|TRBV5-1
TGCGCCAGCAGGACAGAAGGTAGCTCCTACAATGAGCAGTTCTTC
CASRTEGSSYNEQFF
>TRBD1|TRBJ1-2|NA|TRBV6-5
TGTGCCAGCAGACGGGACAGGGATTATGGCTACACCTTC
CASRRDRDYGYTF
>NA|TRBJ2-1|NA|TRBV25-1
TGTGCCAGGACTCCCCAAGCCTACAATGAGCAGTTCTTC
CARTPQAYNEQFF
>TRBD1|TRBJ1-1|NA|TRBV5-1
TGCGCCAGCAGCTTGGTTGACAGGGGCACTGAAGCTTTCTTT
CASSLVDRGTEAFF
>NA|TRBJ1-2|few|TRBV2
TGTGCCGGAATGGCGGGGCCTCATGGCTACACCTTC
CAGMAGPHGYTF
>TRBD2|TRBJ2-3|few|TRBV6-5
TGTGCCAGCCCGGGACTAGCGGGTGGAGCAGATACGCAGTATTTT
CASPGLAGGADTQYF
>NA|TRBJ1-1|NA|TRBV18
TGTGCCAGCTCACCGAACGGGAACACTGAAGCTTTCTTT
CASSPNGNTEAFF
>NA|TRBJ1-2|few|TRBV5-1
TGCGCCAGCAGCTTTTCGGAGGGTAGCAACTATGGCTACACCTTC
CASSFSEGSNYGYTF
>NA|TRBJ1-4|NA|TRBV30
TGTGCCTGGAGTGTAGGCCCTGATAGTTGGAACAGGGAAAAACTGTTTTTT
CAWSVGPDSWNREKLFF
>NA|TRBJ1-2|once|TRBV23-1
TGCGCCCGCGTTTGGGGCTACACCTTC
CARVWGYTF
>NA|TRBJ1-6|NA|TRBV5-1
TGCGCCAGCAGCTTGGAAGGGGGCTCCTATAATTCACCCCTCCACTTT
CASSLEGGSYNSPLHF
>NA|TRBJ1-2|NA|TRBV30
TGTGCCTGGATGCGCGGGGACGGGCCAAACTATGGCTACACCTTC
CAWMRGDGPNYGYTF
>TRBD1|TRBJ1-3|NA|TRBV18
TGTGCCAGCTCACCTGACAGGGGTGTAAACACCATATATTTT
CASSPDRGVNTIYF
>TRBD1|TRBJ2-7|NA|TRBV13
TGTGCCAGCAGCTTCCGGGACAGGGTTTTCGAGCAGTACTTC
CASSFRDRVFEQYF
>NA|TRBJ2-1|NA|TRBV11-2
TGTGCCAGCAGCTTCCTCAAGCAAAGTTCCCCCCGGGGGAATGAGCAGTTCTTC
CASSFLKQSSPRGNEQFF
>TRBD1|TRBJ1-2|NA|TRBV2
TGTGCCAGCAACTTTAAACAGGGGGCGAGTGGCTACACCTTC
CASNFKQGASGYTF
>NA|TRBJ2-7|NA|TRBV6-5
TGTGCCAGCAGTTACAGCCGGGTCGGAGGCGAGCAGTACTTC
CASSYSRVGGEQYF
>NA|TRBJ1-1|NA|TRBV5-4
TGTGCCAGCAGCTTGGGCGGTGGGACTGAAGCTTTCTTT
CASSLGGGTEAFF
>TRBD1|TRBJ1-5|NA|TRBV4-1
TGCGCCAGCAGCCAAGTTGGGGGACAGTATAGCAATCAGCCCCAGCATTTT
CASSQVGGQYSNQPQHF
>NA|TRBJ2-5|once|TRBV30
TGTGCCTGGAGTGTACTGGGCACCCAAGAGACCCAGTACTTC
CAWSVLGTQETQYF
>NA|TRBJ1-1|NA|TRBV2
TGTGCCTCACTGCGGGAAGGGGCCACTGAAGCTTTCTTT
CASLREGATEAFF
>NA|TRBJ1-3|NA|TRBV30
TGTGCCTGGAGTTTGAGATTCTCTGGAAACACCATATATTTT
CAWSLRFSGNTIYF
>TRBD1|TRBJ2-7|NA|TRBV6-5
TGTGCCAGCAGGCCCACAACCGAGGGGGCCGAGCAGTACTTC
CASRPTTEGAEQYF
>NA|TRBJ2-7|NA|TRBV14
TGTGCCAGCAGCCAACCTGTCGGTAGAGGCTACGAGCAGTACTTC
CASSQPVGRGYEQYF
>TRBD1|TRBJ1-2|NA|TRBV6-5
TGTGCCAGCGGCCAGGGGGTTAACTATGGCTACACCTTC
CASGQGVNYGYTF
>NA|TRBJ1-1|NA|TRBV11-1
TGTGCCAGCAGCCCTGAACTGGAGGGCACTGAAGCTTTCTTT
CASSPELEGTEAFF
>TRBD1|TRBJ1-4|NA|TRBV7-9
TGTGCCAGCAGCTTAGTTCCGGGACAGGGTGATGAAAAACTGTTTTTT
CASSLVPGQGDEKLFF
>TRBD2|TRBJ2-7|NA|TRBV5-5
TGTGCCAGCAGCTTGGCTCTAGCGGGGGGGCGTGAATACGAGCAGTACTTC
CASSLALAGGREYEQYF